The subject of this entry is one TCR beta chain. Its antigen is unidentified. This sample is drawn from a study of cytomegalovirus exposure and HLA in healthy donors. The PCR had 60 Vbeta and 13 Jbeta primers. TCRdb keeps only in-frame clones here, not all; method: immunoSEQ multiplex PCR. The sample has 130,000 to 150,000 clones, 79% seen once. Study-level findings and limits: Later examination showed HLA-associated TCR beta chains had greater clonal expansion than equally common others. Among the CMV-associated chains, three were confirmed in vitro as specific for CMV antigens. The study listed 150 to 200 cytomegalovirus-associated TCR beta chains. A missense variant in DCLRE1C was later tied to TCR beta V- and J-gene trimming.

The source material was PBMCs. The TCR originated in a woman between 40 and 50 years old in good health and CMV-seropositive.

The CDR3 sequence is CASSFSESFDRGRREQYF. The CDR3 coding sequence is TGTGCCAGCAGTTTCTCGGAATCTTTCGACAGGGGGCGCAGGGAGCAGTACTTC. J is TRBJ2-7 and V is TRBV27; the match to TRBD1 covers 10 bases. Trimming at V came to 3 bases and at J to 7 bases, leaving 18 bases not matched to a gene. The CDR3 has 18 residues. From germline, CDR1 is MNHEY and CDR2 SMNVEV (reference sequence).